This T cell receptor beta chain is drawn from a study of T cell responses to AZD1222 COVID-19 vaccine. Pooled in the analysis were second doses at about 4 or about 12 weeks. Assay used: immunoSEQ multiplex PCR; TCRdb lists only in-frame clones, some missing. Of 130,000 or so clones listed, nearly 90% were seen once; the top ten hold 9.5%. The CDR3 is 15 amino acids. Per germline, CDR1 SGHNT and CDR2 YYREEE (reference sequence). The J segment lost 6 bases and the V segment lost 4 bases, leaving 8 bases of the junction unmatched. The V call is TRBV5-4, the J call TRBJ2-7; 12 nucleotides align to TRBD1. This clonotype was obtained from an adult who received the AZD1222 COVID-19 vaccine. The sample in question was peripheral blood, obtained 28 days after the second AZD1222 dose. The CDR3 bases are TGTGCCAGCAGCCCTCTCCGGGACAGGGGGCCCGAGCAGTACTTC. Translation gives CASSPLRDRGPEQYF. Supplemented by reference TRBV5-4 and TRBJ2-7, the full variable domain reads ETGVTQSPTHLIKTRGQQVTLRCSSQSGHNTVSWYQQALGQGPQFIFQYYREEENGRGNFPPRFSGLQFPNYSSELNVNALELDDSALYLCASSPLRDRGPEQYFGPGTRLTVT.